The T cell receptor beta chain described here comes from a study of regulatory T cells in long-lasting Graves disease. Study conclusions and caveats: In persistent patients, shared public clonotypes (around 2,600) outnumbered those in new patients (about 890). Newly diagnosed Graves' patients exceeded persistent ones in TCR diversity.

Time point given: newly diagnosed GD, antithyroid drugs for less than 3 months. PBMC-derived RNA was used for the TCR library. CDR3-region Arm-PCR and iRepertoire HTBI primers produced the TCR beta libraries. One entry per CDR3 protein, called by TCRdb with MiXCR from the multiplex PCR reads. The data contain about 200,000 distinct CDR3 sequences, less than 20% of them singletons. This clonotype appeared a few times. The antigen is undetermined. Separately, the same data were catalogued under a study of T cells in Graves' hyperthyroidism and ophthalmopathy.

This clonotype was sampled from a woman aged 25 to 45 with Graves disease. This material consisted of peripheral blood mononuclear cells (PBMCs), taken at new diagnosis, from a patient treated with antithyroid drugs.

The CDR3 reads CATSDAGPSGAGELFF. CDR3 in DNA: TGTGCCACCAGTGACGCCGGACCCTCGGGGGCCGGGGAGCTGTTTTTT. This chain joins TRBV24-1 and TRBJ2-2, with a tentative D call TRBD2 (6 bases). The length of the CDR3 is 16 residues. Germline-derived CDR1 and CDR2 are KGHDR and SFDVKD. V dropped 4 bases and J dropped 6 bases, with 17 bases sitting between them.